These T cell receptor beta chains were read from a single sample in a study of blood T cell repertoires in COVID-19. Sequencing was performed with immunoSEQ multiplex PCR; in TCRdb, only in-frame clones are kept and a portion is missing. The table lists roughly 220,000 clones, 65% to 85% of them singletons. What was sequenced was peripheral blood. The receptors here all came from a woman between 25 and 40 years old who had recovered from COVID-19. Both conserved end residues are part of each CDR3. Fields, in order: clone size, D gene, V gene, J gene, CDR3 protein, CDR3 DNA. D genes are given only for firm matches. The listing skips clone size in some rows; elsewhere it reads once, few, many or a size class.

abundance: NA
d_gene: NA
v_gene: TRBV6-5
j_gene: TRBJ1-2
CDR3aa: CASSLEGKANYGYTF
CDR3nt: TGTGCCAGCAGCCTCGAGGGTAAAGCTAACTATGGCTACACCTTC

abundance: NA
d_gene: TRBD1
v_gene: TRBV28
j_gene: TRBJ2-3
CDR3aa: CASQKGQGATRDRADTQYF
CDR3nt: TGTGCCAGCCAAAAGGGACAGGGAGCAACACGGGACCGTGCAGATACGCAGTATTTT

abundance: few
d_gene: NA
v_gene: TRBV9
j_gene: TRBJ2-1
CDR3aa: CASSVGTTDNEQFF
CDR3nt: TGTGCCAGCAGCGTAGGGACTACTGACAATGAGCAGTTCTTC

abundance: NA
d_gene: TRBD2
v_gene: TRBV5-4
j_gene: TRBJ2-3
CDR3aa: CASSLGLAGGPTGADTQYF
CDR3nt: TGTGCCAGCAGCTTAGGACTAGCGGGAGGGCCGACGGGGGCAGATACGCAGTATTTT

abundance: NA
d_gene: NA
v_gene: TRBV5-6
j_gene: TRBJ1-6
CDR3aa: CASSLVGGGNSPLHF
CDR3nt: TGTGCCAGCAGCTTGGTTGGCGGAGGGAATTCACCCCTCCACTTT

abundance: NA
d_gene: NA
v_gene: TRBV24-1
j_gene: TRBJ2-1
CDR3aa: CATSDATASSYNEQFF
CDR3nt: TGTGCCACCAGTGATGCGACAGCTAGCTCCTACAATGAGCAGTTCTTC

abundance: NA
d_gene: NA
v_gene: TRBV12-3/TRBV12-4
j_gene: TRBJ1-2
CDR3aa: CASSFRVLSGYTF
CDR3nt: TGTGCCAGCAGTTTTCGGGTGCTGAGCGGCTACACCTTC

abundance: NA
d_gene: TRBD2
v_gene: TRBV6-5
j_gene: TRBJ2-3
CDR3aa: CASSQREGTDTQYF
CDR3nt: TGTGCCAGCAGCCAGCGGGAGGGCACAGATACGCAGTATTTT

abundance: NA
d_gene: TRBD1
v_gene: TRBV5-1
j_gene: TRBJ2-7
CDR3aa: CASSPLPGQGFTYSYEQYF
CDR3nt: TGCGCCAGCAGCCCCTTGCCGGGACAGGGCTTCACTTACTCCTACGAGCAGTACTTC

abundance: NA
d_gene: TRBD2
v_gene: TRBV5-1
j_gene: TRBJ2-5
CDR3aa: CASSPTPGLAEETQYF
CDR3nt: TGCGCCAGCAGCCCAACGCCGGGACTAGCGGAAGAGACCCAGTACTTC

abundance: NA
d_gene: NA
v_gene: TRBV2
j_gene: TRBJ2-2
CDR3aa: CASQGTGELFF
CDR3nt: TGTGCCAGCCAGGGAACCGGGGAGCTGTTTTTT

abundance: NA
d_gene: NA
v_gene: TRBV9
j_gene: TRBJ1-2
CDR3aa: CASSAARGGYGYTF
CDR3nt: TGTGCCAGCAGCGCTGCTAGGGGGGGCTATGGCTACACCTTC

abundance: NA
d_gene: TRBD1
v_gene: TRBV28
j_gene: TRBJ1-2
CDR3aa: CASSSSGQRFGYTF
CDR3nt: TGTGCCAGCAGTTCCTCGGGACAGAGGTTTGGCTACACCTTC

abundance: NA
d_gene: NA
v_gene: TRBV5-1
j_gene: TRBJ2-6
CDR3aa: CASSFGRGDYQAWANVLTF
CDR3nt: TGCGCCAGCAGCTTTGGGAGGGGGGACTATCAGGCATGGGCCAACGTCCTGACTTTC

abundance: NA
d_gene: TRBD1
v_gene: TRBV9
j_gene: TRBJ2-5
CDR3aa: CASSLREGARETQYF
CDR3nt: TGTGCCAGCAGCTTGAGAGAGGGGGCGCGGGAGACCCAGTACTTC

abundance: once
d_gene: NA
v_gene: TRBV12-5
j_gene: TRBJ2-1
CDR3aa: CASGPEVSYNEQFF
CDR3nt: TGTGCTAGTGGGCCCGAGGTATCCTACAATGAGCAGTTCTTC

abundance: NA
d_gene: TRBD2
v_gene: TRBV15
j_gene: TRBJ2-1
CDR3aa: CATSEVGGEQFF
CDR3nt: TGTGCCACCAGTGAAGTCGGGGGGGAGCAGTTCTTC

abundance: once
d_gene: TRBD1
v_gene: TRBV11-2
j_gene: TRBJ2-5
CDR3aa: CASSTGTGQETQYF
CDR3nt: TGTGCCAGCAGCACCGGGACAGGCCAAGAGACCCAGTACTTC

abundance: NA
d_gene: TRBD2
v_gene: TRBV29-1
j_gene: TRBJ2-3
CDR3aa: CSVKREMGGRTDTQYF
CDR3nt: TGCAGCGTGAAGCGGGAGATGGGGGGTAGGACAGATACGCAGTATTTT

abundance: NA
d_gene: TRBD1
v_gene: TRBV30
j_gene: TRBJ2-7
CDR3aa: CAWGTGVFEQYF
CDR3nt: TGTGCCTGGGGGACAGGAGTTTTCGAGCAGTACTTC

abundance: NA
d_gene: TRBD1
v_gene: TRBV7-3
j_gene: TRBJ1-2
CDR3aa: CASSSQGQGFYGYTF
CDR3nt: TGTGCCAGCAGTTCCCAGGGACAGGGGTTTTATGGCTACACCTTC

abundance: once
d_gene: TRBD1
v_gene: TRBV10-3
j_gene: TRBJ1-1
CDR3aa: CAITGQVNTEAFF
CDR3nt: TGTGCCATCACCGGACAGGTAAACACTGAAGCTTTCTTT